Each of the 4 T cell receptor beta chains below was sequenced from the same sample in a study of identical twins. Via MiXCR, TCRdb re-called the 5' RACE reads, giving one row per CDR3 protein. Among 550,000 to 800,000 distinct CDR3 sequences listed, under 8.5% were seen once. These data were also reused for a study on yellow fever vaccine responses in identical twins.

Specimen: PBMCs. These receptors originate from a young woman in good health.

Only a few counts were recorded for this clonotype. The chain uses TRBV12-3 or TRBV12-4 and TRBJ2-3; 8 bases are shared with TRBD1. CDR3 length: 14 amino acids. Trimming took 7 bases from V and 6 from J; bases not matched to a gene: 9. The DNA for the CDR3 is TGTGCCAGCACCCAGGACAGGGAGGTGGATACGCAGTATTTT. Its translation is CASTQDREVDTQYF.

This clonotype has a single count. The V call is TRBV29-1, the J call TRBJ2-5; the D gene is possibly TRBD2 (7 bases). This CDR3 spans 12 amino acids. From germline, CDR1 is SQVTM and CDR2 ANQGSEA. Trimming removed 4 bases from V and 5 bases from J, with 11 bases in between. The DNA of the CDR3 is TGCAGCGTTGGGAGGGGGGGGGAGACCCAGTACTTC. Translated: CSVGRGGETQYF. Together with reference TRBV29-1 and TRBJ2-5, the CDR3 gives the full variable domain: SAVISQKPSRDICQRGTSLTIQCQVDSQVTMMFWYRQQPGQSLTLIATANQGSEATYESGFVIDKFPISRPNLTFSTLTVSNMSPEDSSIYLCSVGRGGETQYFGPGTRLLVL.

The chain combines TRBV11-2 with TRBJ2-7; D possibly corresponds to TRBD1 (5 bases). CDR1 is SGHAT and CDR2 is FQNNGV in the germline V gene. The CDR3 runs 14 residues. V dropped 8 bases and J dropped 4 bases, with 18 bases sitting between them. The CDR3, as DNA: TGTGCCAGCGCTGGGGCAGATTCTTTATACGAGCAGTACTTC. Translation gives CASAGADSLYEQYF.

This clonotype was recorded at least ten times. V and J are TRBV7-9 and TRBJ2-7; possibly TRBD1 for D (6 bases). V was shortened by 4 bases and J by 0 bases, with 16 bases between the two germline ends. Germline loops: CDR1 SEHNR, CDR2 FQNEAQ (reference sequence). CDR3 length: 16 residues. The CDR3 region is CASSSETGTSSYEQYF. The CDR3 DNA is TGTGCCAGCAGCTCAGAAACCGGGACAAGCTCCTACGAGCAGTACTTC.